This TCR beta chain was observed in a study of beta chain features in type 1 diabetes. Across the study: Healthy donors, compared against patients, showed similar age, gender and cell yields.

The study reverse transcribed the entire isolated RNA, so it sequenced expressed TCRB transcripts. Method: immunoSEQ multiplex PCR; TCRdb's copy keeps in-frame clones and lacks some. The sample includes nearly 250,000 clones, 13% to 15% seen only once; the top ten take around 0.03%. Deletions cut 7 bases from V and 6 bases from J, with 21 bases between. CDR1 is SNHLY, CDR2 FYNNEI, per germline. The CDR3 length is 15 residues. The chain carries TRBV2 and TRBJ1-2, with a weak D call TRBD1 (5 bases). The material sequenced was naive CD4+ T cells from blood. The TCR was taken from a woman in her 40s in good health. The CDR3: CASIVDRLPEDGYTF. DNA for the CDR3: TGTGCCAGCATTGTTGACAGACTTCCCGAAGATGGCTACACCTTC.